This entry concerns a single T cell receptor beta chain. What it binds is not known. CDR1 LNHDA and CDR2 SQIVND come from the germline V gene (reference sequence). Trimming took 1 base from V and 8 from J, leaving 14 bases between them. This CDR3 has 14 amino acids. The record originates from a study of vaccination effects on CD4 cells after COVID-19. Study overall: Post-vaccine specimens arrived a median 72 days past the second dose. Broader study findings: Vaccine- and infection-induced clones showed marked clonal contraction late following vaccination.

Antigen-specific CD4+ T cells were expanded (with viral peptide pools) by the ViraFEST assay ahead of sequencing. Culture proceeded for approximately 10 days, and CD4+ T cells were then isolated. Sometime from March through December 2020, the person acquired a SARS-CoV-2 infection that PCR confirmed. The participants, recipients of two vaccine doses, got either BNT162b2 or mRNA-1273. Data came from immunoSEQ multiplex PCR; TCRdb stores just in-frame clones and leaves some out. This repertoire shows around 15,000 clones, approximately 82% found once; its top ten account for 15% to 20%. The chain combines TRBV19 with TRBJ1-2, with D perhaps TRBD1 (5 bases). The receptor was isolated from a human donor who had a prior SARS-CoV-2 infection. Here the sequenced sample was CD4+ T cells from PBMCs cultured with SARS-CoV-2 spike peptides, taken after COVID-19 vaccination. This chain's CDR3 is CASSIVDSLGGYTF. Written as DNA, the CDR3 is TGTGCCAGTAGTATAGTTGACAGTCTGGGCGGCTACACCTTC.